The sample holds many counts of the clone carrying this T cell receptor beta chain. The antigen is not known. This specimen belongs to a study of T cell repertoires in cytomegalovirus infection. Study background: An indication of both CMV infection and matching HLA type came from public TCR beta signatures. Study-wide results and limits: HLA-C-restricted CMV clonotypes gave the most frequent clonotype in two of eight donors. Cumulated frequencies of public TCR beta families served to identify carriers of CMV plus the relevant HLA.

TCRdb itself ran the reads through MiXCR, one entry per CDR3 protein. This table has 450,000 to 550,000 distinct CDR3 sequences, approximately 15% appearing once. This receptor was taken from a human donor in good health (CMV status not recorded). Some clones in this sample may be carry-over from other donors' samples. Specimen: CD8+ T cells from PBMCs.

CDR3 sequence: CASSETLPMTLRSGETQYF. CDR3 DNA sequence: TGTGCCAGCAGTGAAACTCTACCAATGACACTCAGGTCGGGGGAGACCCAGTACTTC. The chain has TRBV25-1 and TRBJ2-5, with D possibly being TRBD2 (5 bases). Per the germline V gene, CDR1 is MGHDK and CDR2 is SYGVNS. CDR3 length equals 19 residues. The V gene lost 2 bases and the J gene lost 5 bases, with 27 bases spanning the gap.